This T cell receptor (beta chain) emerged from a study of OX40 agonist ivuxolimab in advanced cancers. Study-wide context: The study reported partial responses in three patients: one hepatocellular carcinoma, two cutaneous melanoma.

Drawing of blood for sampling happened at baseline, at cycle 4 day 1, and at cycle 7 day 1. As to this clone: Its specificity is unknown.

V lost 4 bases, J lost 8 bases, and 14 bases lay in between. This CDR3 region has 13 residues. CDR1 and CDR2 (germline): MNHEY, SMNVEV (reference sequence). Overall study findings and caveats: CD8+ T cells showed, on average, more clonal expansion than CD4+ cells. Clonal expansion was seen in CD4+ and CD8+ blood T cells by week 6 at 0.1 to 3.0 mg/kg.

Sequencing used immunoSEQ multiplex PCR; TCRdb keeps in-frame clones, though not all of them. The table lists some 73,000 clones, about 87% of them singletons, with approximately 11% in the top ten. The sequence derives from an adult with an advanced solid tumor such as melanoma, head and neck, liver or kidney cancer. This specimen was CD4+ or CD8+ T cells sorted from blood, taken in a trial of the OX40 agonist ivuxolimab. The chain employs TRBV27 and TRBJ1-2; D gene uncertain. CDR3 loop: CASSYFVSGGYTF. CDR3 sequence (DNA): TGTGCCAGCAGTTATTTTGTTTCTGGGGGCTACACCTTC.